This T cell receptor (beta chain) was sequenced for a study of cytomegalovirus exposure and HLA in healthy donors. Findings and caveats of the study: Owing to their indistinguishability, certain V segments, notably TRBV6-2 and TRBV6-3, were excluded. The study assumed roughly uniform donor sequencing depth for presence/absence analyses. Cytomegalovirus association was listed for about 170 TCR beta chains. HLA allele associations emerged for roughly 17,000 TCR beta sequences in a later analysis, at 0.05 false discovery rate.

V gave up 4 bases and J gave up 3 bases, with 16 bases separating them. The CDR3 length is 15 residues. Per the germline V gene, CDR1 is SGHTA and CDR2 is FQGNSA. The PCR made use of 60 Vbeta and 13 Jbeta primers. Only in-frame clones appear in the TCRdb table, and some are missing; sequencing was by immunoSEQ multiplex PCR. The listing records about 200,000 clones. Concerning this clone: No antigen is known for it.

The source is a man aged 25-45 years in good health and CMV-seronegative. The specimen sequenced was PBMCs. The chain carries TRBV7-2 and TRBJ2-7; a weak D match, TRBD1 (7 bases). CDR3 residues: CASSYAVQGGYEQYF. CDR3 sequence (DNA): TGTGCCAGCAGCTATGCTGTGCAGGGGGGCTACGAGCAGTACTTC.